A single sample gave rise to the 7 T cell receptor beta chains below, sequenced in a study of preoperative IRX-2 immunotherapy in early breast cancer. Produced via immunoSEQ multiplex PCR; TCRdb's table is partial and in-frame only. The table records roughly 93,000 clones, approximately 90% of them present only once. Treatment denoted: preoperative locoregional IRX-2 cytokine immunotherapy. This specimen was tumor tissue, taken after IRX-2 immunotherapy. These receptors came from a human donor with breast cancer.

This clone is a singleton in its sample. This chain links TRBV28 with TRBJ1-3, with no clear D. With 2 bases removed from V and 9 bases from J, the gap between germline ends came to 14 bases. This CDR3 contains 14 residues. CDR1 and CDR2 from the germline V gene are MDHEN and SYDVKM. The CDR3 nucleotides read TGTGCCAGCAGTTTAAATTCCCCCCGGGGCACCATATATTTT. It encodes CASSLNSPRGTIYF.

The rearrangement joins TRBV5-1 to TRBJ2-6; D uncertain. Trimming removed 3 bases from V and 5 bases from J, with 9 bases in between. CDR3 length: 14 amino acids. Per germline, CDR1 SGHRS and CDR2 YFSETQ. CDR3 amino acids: CASSSGNRANVLTF. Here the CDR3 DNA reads TGCGCCAGCAGCTCTGGCAATAGGGCCAACGTCCTGACTTTC.

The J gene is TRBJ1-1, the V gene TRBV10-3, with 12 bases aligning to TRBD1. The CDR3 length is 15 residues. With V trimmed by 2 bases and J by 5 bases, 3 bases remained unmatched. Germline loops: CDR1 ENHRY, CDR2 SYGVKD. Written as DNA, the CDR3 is TGTGCCATCAGTGAGGCGGGACAGGGGGCGACTGAAGCTTTCTTT. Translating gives CAISEAGQGATEAFF.

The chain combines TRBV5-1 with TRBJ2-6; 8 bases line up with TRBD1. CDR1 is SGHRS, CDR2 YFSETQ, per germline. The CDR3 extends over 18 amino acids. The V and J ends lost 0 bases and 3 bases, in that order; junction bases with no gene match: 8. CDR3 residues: CASSLVSGQVFGANVLTF. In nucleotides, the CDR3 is TGCGCCAGCAGCTTGGTTTCGGGACAGGTCTTTGGGGCCAACGTCCTGACTTTC.

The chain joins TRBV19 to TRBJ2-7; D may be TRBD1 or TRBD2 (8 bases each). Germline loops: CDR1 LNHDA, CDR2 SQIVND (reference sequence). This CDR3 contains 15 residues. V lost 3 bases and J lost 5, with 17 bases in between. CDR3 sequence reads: CASSIRTGTRDEQYF. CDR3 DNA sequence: TGTGCCAGTAGTATCCGGACAGGGACTAGGGACGAGCAGTACTTC.

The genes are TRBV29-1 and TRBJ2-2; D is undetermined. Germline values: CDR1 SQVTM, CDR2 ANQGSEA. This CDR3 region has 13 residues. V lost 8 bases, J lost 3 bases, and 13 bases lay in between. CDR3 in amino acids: CSYDPGDTGELFF. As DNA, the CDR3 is TGCAGCTACGATCCTGGGGACACCGGGGAGCTGTTTTTT.

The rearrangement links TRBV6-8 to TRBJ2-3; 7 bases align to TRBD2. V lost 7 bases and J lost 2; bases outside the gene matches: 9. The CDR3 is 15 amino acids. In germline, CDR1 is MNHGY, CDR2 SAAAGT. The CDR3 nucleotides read TGTGCCAGCACCCTAGGGGAGGGGTACACAGATACGCAGTATTTT. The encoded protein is CASTLGEGYTDTQYF.